What follows are 12 T cell receptor beta chains derived from one specimen sequenced in a study of T cell responses to AZD1222 COVID-19 vaccine. Only in-frame clones appear in the TCRdb table, and some are missing; sequencing was by immunoSEQ multiplex PCR. The repertoire holds approximately 190,000 clones, approximately 91% seen once, with 0.95% to 1% in the top ten. The material sequenced was peripheral blood, taken on day 0 of AZD1222 vaccination. The receptors here all came from an adult in good health.

V usage is TRBV9 and J usage is TRBJ2-3, with TRBD2 as a possible D gene (5 bases). Germline values: CDR1 SGDLS, CDR2 YYNGEE. There are 16 residues in the CDR3. The V end was cut by 3 bases, the J end by 4 bases, with 18 bases between. The DNA for the CDR3 is TGTGCCAGCAGCGAACCAAGGACTGCTATCGCAGATACGCAGTATTTT. Amino acids: CASSEPRTAIADTQYF.

Only a few counts were recorded for this clone. The chain employs TRBV7-2 and TRBJ1-2; D gene uncertain. In germline, CDR1 is SGHTA, CDR2 FQGNSA. The CDR3 runs 13 residues. V lost 3 bases, J lost 5 bases, and 10 bases lay in between. This CDR3 is CASSFGSPYGYTF. CDR3 nucleotides: TGTGCCAGCAGCTTCGGGTCTCCTTATGGCTACACCTTC.

The chain uses TRBV5-1 and TRBJ2-2; possible D gene TRBD2, 6 bases. CDR1 and CDR2 from the germline V gene are SGHRS and YFSETQ. This CDR3 comprises 15 residues. V dropped 2 bases and J dropped 7 bases, with 15 bases sitting between them. In DNA, the CDR3 is TGCGCCAGCAGCTTAGGATGGAAGGAGGGCGGGGAGCTGTTTTTT. Protein product: CASSLGWKEGGELFF.

A single count supports this clone. The V and J genes are TRBV6-5 and TRBJ1-1; D is possibly TRBD1 (5 bases). Germline V gives CDR1 MNHEY, CDR2 SVGAGI. V lost 5 bases to trimming and J lost 2 bases, with 9 bases between them. The CDR3 sequence is 13 residues long. DNA for the CDR3: TGTGCCAGCAGTCAGACAGTAAACACTGAAGCTTTCTTT. Translation gives CASSQTVNTEAFF.

The rearrangement uses TRBV27 and TRBJ2-5, with TRBD1 matching over 8 bases. The CDR3 extends over 15 amino acids. The trim removed 6 bases at V and 4 bases at J, leaving 10 bases unmatched. Germline V gene data show CDR1 as MNHEY and CDR2 as SMNVEV (reference sequence). In DNA, the CDR3 is TGTGCCAGCAGCCTCCTAACAGGGGGGAGAGAGACCCAGTACTTC. This sequence encodes CASSLLTGGRETQYF.

The V and J genes are TRBV5-5 and TRBJ2-7; a possible D gene is TRBD1 (6 bases). Germline V gene sequence: CDR1 SGHKS, CDR2 YYEKEE (reference sequence). Trimming took off 4 bases at V and 0 bases at J, with 14 bases between the two ends. This CDR3 spans 15 amino acids. CDR3 nucleotide sequence: TGTGCCAGCAGCCCCCGAGGGGACACCTCCTACGAGCAGTACTTC. This translates into CASSPRGDTSYEQYF.

The rearrangement links TRBV5-1 to TRBJ2-1, with 15 nucleotides matching TRBD2. The CDR3 covers 16 residues. Germline V gene sequence: CDR1 SGHRS, CDR2 YFSETQ. Trimming at V came to 5 bases and at J to 3 bases, leaving 3 bases not matched to a gene. The CDR3 nucleotides are TGCGCCAGCAGAGCGGGACTAGCGGGGGGCTACAATGAGCAGTTCTTC. This translates into CASRAGLAGGYNEQFF.

The rearrangement links TRBV2 to TRBJ1-2; D is unresolved. The germline V gene has CDR1 SNHLY and CDR2 FYNNEI. The V gene lost 7 bases and the J gene lost 4 bases, with 10 bases spanning the gap. The CDR3 runs 12 residues. The CDR3 DNA reads TGTGCCAGCAATTCAGGAGCCTATGGCTACACCTTC. Translation gives CASNSGAYGYTF.

The genes are TRBV11-2 and TRBJ1-6; 10 bases are shared with TRBD1. Germline V gives CDR1 SGHAT, CDR2 FQNNGV. The CDR3 has 16 residues. V lost 3 bases and J lost 7; bases outside the gene matches: 6. This CDR3 is CASSFHDRGRNSPLHF. The CDR3 bases are TGTGCCAGCAGCTTCCATGACAGGGGGCGAAATTCACCCCTCCACTTT.

This chain joins TRBV11-3 and TRBJ2-1; possibly TRBD2 for D (6 bases). V lost 0 bases, J lost 9 bases, and 18 bases lay in between. The CDR3 runs 16 residues. Germline CDR1 and CDR2: SGHNT and YENEEA. The CDR3 region has the DNA TGTGCCAGCAGCTTAGAAGGTGCCGGGGAGGCGGGTGAGCAGTTCTTC. Translating gives CASSLEGAGEAGEQFF.

This clone was seen a handful of times. This CDR3 is CASTLGYGQPQHF. The CDR3 DNA reads as TGTGCCAGCACTCTGGGGTACGGGCAGCCCCAGCATTTT. This chain links TRBV6-5 with TRBJ1-5; D is undetermined. This CDR3 contains 13 residues. Germline V gives CDR1 MNHEY, CDR2 SVGAGI. V lost 7 bases to trimming and J lost 7 bases, with 14 bases between them.

This clone was recorded once. The chain joins TRBV5-4 to TRBJ2-3; perhaps TRBD1 as D (6 bases). Germline CDR1 SGHNT, CDR2 YYREEE (reference sequence). This CDR3 comprises 16 residues. With 1 base removed from V and 4 bases from J, the gap between germline ends came to 16 bases. The CDR3 here is CASSLRPEDSADTQYF. Written as DNA, the CDR3 is TGTGCCAGCAGCTTGCGTCCGGAGGACAGCGCAGATACGCAGTATTTT.